This T cell receptor beta chain was observed in a study of cytomegalovirus exposure and HLA in healthy donors. Whole-study findings and limits: Previously analyzed data showed that most TCR beta V segments were productive at a frequency of about 90% or about 30%. Donors were assumed by presence/absence analyses to have roughly uniform sequencing depth. In a later analysis, TCR beta V- and J-gene trimming showed a link to a missense DCLRE1C variant.

The V end lost 7 bases, the J end lost 5 bases, and 20 bases lay between the germline ends. Germline CDR1 SQVTM, CDR2 ANQGSEA. CDR3 length: 14 residues. This clone appeared once. The antigen remains unidentified. The PCR used 60 Vbeta and 13 Jbeta primers. The protocol was immunoSEQ multiplex PCR, while the TCRdb copy is restricted to in-frame clones and leaves out a portion. The data contain about 190,000 clones, 75% to 85% of them singletons. Sequencing used PBMCs. The sequence was obtained from a woman between 18 and 30 years old in good health and CMV-seronegative. The chain links TRBV29-1 to TRBJ2-5; D is perhaps TRBD2 (6 bases). The CDR3, as DNA: TGCAGCGCTCCCTCCGGGACTCACCGCGAGACCCAGTACTTC. Translation: CSAPSGTHRETQYF. Full variable domain (outside the CDR3, taken from reference TRBV29-1 and TRBJ2-5): SAVISQKPSRDICQRGTSLTIQCQVDSQVTMMFWYRQQPGQSLTLIATANQGSEATYESGFVIDKFPISRPNLTFSTLTVSNMSPEDSSIYLCSAPSGTHRETQYFGPGTRLLVL.